This T cell receptor beta chain appears in the sequencing data of a study of identical twins. Template switching supplied a universal primer site; unique molecular identifiers were carried on the cDNA. TCRdb independently ran MiXCR on the 5' RACE reads; one entry per CDR3 protein. The sample lists some 300,000 distinct CDR3 sequences, over 9% occurring once. In the case of this clonotype: Its target is not known.

Findings and limits, study-wide: Its conclusions, products of cross-sectional statistical analysis, did not come from following the same donors. Among monozygotic twins, out-of-frame TCR alpha sharing exceeded what models predicted. Out-of-frame alpha sequences common to twins exhibited an excess of low generation probability.

These same records also appear under a second study, on yellow fever vaccine responses in identical twins.

Sequences were obtained from CD8+ T cells sorted from blood. The clonotype originates from a woman aged 18-29 years in good health.

The CDR3 region has the DNA TGTGCCAGCAGCTCCGGACTAGCGGGACCCACAGATACGCAGTATTTT. It translates to CASSSGLAGPTDTQYF. The rearrangement uses TRBV28 and TRBJ2-3, with 12 bases that match TRBD2. The CDR3 spans 16 residues. J lost 2 bases, V lost 6 bases, and 6 bases had no gene match. CDR1 and CDR2 from the germline V gene are MDHEN and SYDVKM.